A single sample is the source of the 8 T cell receptor beta chains below, sequenced in a study of metastatic and nonmetastatic thyroid tumors. No patient received treatment before thyroid surgery. MiXCR was used by TCRdb to re-call the PCR reads. The sample lists about 9,100 clones, 22% occurring once. Sequencing was done on a sample of adjacent normal tissue. Receptor source: a female donor with papillary thyroid cancer or a benign thyroid nodule (not recorded which). Some clones in this sample may be carry-over from other donors' samples.

On this clone: No conserved phenylalanine or tryptophan is present at the end of the CDR3, so a read error is the likely explanation. This sequence joins TRBV7-8 and TRBJ2-1; no definite D call. This CDR3 contains 14 residues. In germline, CDR1 is SGHVS, CDR2 FQNEAQ. Trimming shortened V by 5 bases and J by 4 bases, and 12 bases separated the two germline ends. CDR3 loop: CASSTDAAYNEQFL. CDR3 nucleotide sequence: TGTGCCAGCAGCACCGATGCTGCTTACAATGAGCAGTTCTTA.

As regards this clone: A read error may produce the germline difference seen at one junction end. This chain links TRBV6-1 with TRBJ1-3, with D hard to call. The CDR3 length is 14 residues. The germline gives CDR1 MNHNS, CDR2 SASEGT. CDR3 region: CASSSDNSGNTIHF. CDR3 DNA: TGTGCCAGCAGTAGTGACAACTCTGGAAACACCATACATTTT.

This clone was counted many times. CDR3: CAWNDRDEKLFF. The CDR3 DNA reads as TGTGCCTGGAATGACAGGGACGAAAAACTGTTTTTT. V is TRBV30 and J is TRBJ1-4; 7 bases agree with TRBD1. Germline V CDR1 and CDR2: GTSNPN, SVGIG (reference sequence). This CDR3 is 12 amino acids long. J lost 8 bases, V lost 4 bases, and 4 bases had no gene match.

The table lists this clone with a few counts. This sequence joins TRBV6-1 and TRBJ2-7; D possibly matches TRBD1 or TRBD2 (6 bases each). CDR3 size: 14 residues. Germline V gene data show CDR1 as MNHNS and CDR2 as SASEGT. Deletions cut 5 bases from V and 0 bases from J, with 11 bases between. The CDR3 reads CASSLRGPSYEQYF. The CDR3 DNA reads as TGTGCCAGCAGTCTCCGGGGGCCCTCCTACGAGCAGTACTTC.

Judged by abundance, this clone is medium-sized. The chain employs TRBV19 and TRBJ1-5; possible D gene TRBD1, 5 bases. CDR3 length: 15 amino acids. Germline V CDR1 and CDR2: LNHDA, SQIVND (reference sequence). Trimming stripped 5 bases from V and 2 bases from J, with 13 bases between. CDR3 amino acids: CASSVPDRRNQPQHF. CDR3 in DNA: TGTGCCAGTAGTGTCCCCGACAGACGCAATCAGCCCCAGCATTTT.

This clone is medium-sized within its sample. The junction departs from germline at one end; a sequencing error may be responsible. The CDR3 loop reads CASSLGAGHRGNF. The CDR3 DNA reads as TGTGCCAGCAGTTTAGGGGCGGGACACAGGGGAAACTTC. The chain carries TRBV28 and TRBJ2-7; tentatively, D is TRBD1 (7 bases). The V gene's germline CDR1 is MDHEN and CDR2 SYDVKM. The CDR3 runs to 13 residues.

This clone was counted ten times or more. The J gene is TRBJ1-3, the V gene TRBV11-1, with a possible D match to TRBD1 (6 bases). Germline loops: CDR1 SGHAT, CDR2 FQDESV (reference sequence). The CDR3 has 15 residues. V gave up 5 bases and J gave up 0 bases, with 11 bases separating them. The CDR3 DNA reads as TGTGCCAGCAGCCGCAGGGGCTACTCTGGAAACACCATATATTTT. Its protein is CASSRRGYSGNTIYF.

This clone was counted many times. In nucleotides, the CDR3 is TGTGCCAGCAGCTCTGGAGGCAGCACTTACAATGAGCAGTTCTTC. This translates into CASSSGGSTYNEQFF. The chain combines TRBV5-6 with TRBJ2-1, with TRBD2 as a possible D gene (5 bases). The germline V and J ends were trimmed by 3 bases and 4 bases, with 14 bases remaining between them. The germline gives CDR1 SGHDT, CDR2 YYEEEE. The CDR3 is 15 amino acids.